The source of this T cell receptor beta chain is a study of T cells in Graves' hyperthyroidism and ophthalmopathy (dated by TCRdb to the late 2010s). At the level of the whole study: Peripheral blood was collected at initial diagnosis, before any treatment. The 100 discovery patients were divided at random into training and test sets in a 7:3 ratio. To identify TCR V-J signatures that set the groups apart, the researchers used a discovery cohort of 95 to 100 patients, made up of approximately 43 with Graves' ophthalmopathy and 57 with stable Graves' hyperthyroidism. According to the paper, TCR Vbeta CDR3 sequencing was carried out on about 140 peripheral blood samples, which came from 40 to 45 ophthalmopathy, 75 or so hyperthyroidism and about 17 progressor patients. The study also compared thyroid tissue and blood T-cell repertoires from a handful of Graves' hyperthyroidism patients. After blood sampling, hyperthyroidism patients were treated with methimazole at a starting dose of 30 mg daily, and ophthalmopathy patients were treated with high-dose intravenous methylprednisolone. Prospective prediction of ophthalmopathy was tested in an independent validation cohort consisting of fewer than 20 hyperthyroidism patients and approximately 16 patients who later progressed to ophthalmopathy. Study-wide conclusions, independent of this receptor: During validation, the model predicted progression to ophthalmopathy a median of approximately 6.5 months ahead of onset, with almost 71% sensitivity and around 73% specificity. Most expanded thyroid clonotypes (frequency above 0.001) were also detected in blood, a finding suggesting that blood repertoires may reflect thyroid immune responses. A model built on a 13 V-J signature distinguished ophthalmopathy from stable hyperthyroidism, reaching over 85% sensitivity and 81.08% specificity in cross-validation and 80%/75% in testing. No statistical method was used to set the sample size in advance, and investigators knew the group allocation.

Measured from the cysteine to the phenylalanine, the CDR3 is 14 residues long. The retained sequence is limited to the CDR3, 42 bases, with the frame set at the first base. Trimming costs V 6 bases and J 4 bases, and their ends lie 15 bases apart. In the case of this clonotype: The antigen it binds to is not known. No clone much larger than this one lies a single base away; base qualities are absent.

Stable Graves' hyperthyroidism was defined as the absence of progression to ophthalmopathy over 18 months of follow-up. Hyperthyroidism patients were newly diagnosed, with disease duration under 2 months, and aged 18 to 65 years. The study excluded patients with uncontrolled infections, other autoimmune diseases, pregnancy or lactation. Clinical symptoms, serum thyroxine and TRAb, thyroid ultrasound, and orbital computed tomography formed the basis for the diagnoses. PBMCs were isolated from approximately 10 ml of fresh peripheral blood by Ficoll-Paque density gradient centrifugation. Trizol reagent was used to extract total RNA, and RNA quality was then checked on an Agilent 2100 Bioanalyzer. Amplification of TCR beta CDR3 regions was carried out from RNA transcripts. The TCR CDR3 was subjected to a first round of RT-PCR using the HTBI primer set and the Qiagen OneStep RT-PCR kit. Libraries were constructed in a second round of multiplex PCR, after which size selection and purification were carried out. The libraries were sequenced on an Illumina HiSeq2000 using paired-end 100 bp reads. In the paper's pipeline: SOAPnuke was used to process the raw data, throwing out any read that contained adapters or uncalled bases, had a mean Phred below 15, or lacked an exact constant-primer or identifier match. High-quality paired reads were merged with COPE v1.2.5, and unique nucleotide sequences were defined as clonotypes. Clonotypes were aligned to IMGT TRBV, TRBD and TRBJ reference segments using MiTCR v1.1. The analysis was restricted to V-J combinations with a frequency above 0.0001, which together covered around 99% of the repertoires. The TCS score was defined as the ratio of F50 (clonal expansion) to E x V (chaos), calculated using BLOSUM62-based TCRdist between CDR3 peptides within each V-J. Welch's t-statistics and random forest reduced around 510 V-J features to about 12, which were used in a naive Bayes classifier (R e1071). The similarity between thyroid and blood repertoires was quantified using the Morisita-Horn index. TCRdb's own reprocessing of the public reads used fastp at Q25 and MiXCR and kept productive beta chains. Rows matching on CDR3 protein sequence are summarized as one entry with the most common DNA and genes. The V and J calls come from TCRdb's annotation, not from the publication. The sample table records 600,000 to 800,000 distinct CDR3 sequences; 35% of these occur just once. The leading ten clones occupy 30% to 40% of the sample.

The specimen was blood. The sequence was obtained from a woman aged 40-49 years with Graves' hyperthyroidism. The rearranged chain carries TRBV12-3 or TRBV12-4 and TRBJ2-5, with the D gene too uncertain to name. The CDR3 corresponds to CASSHGVVIETQYF. The nucleotides are TGTGCCAGCAGCCATGGTGTGGTCATAGAGACCCAGTACTTC.